This section outlines one T cell receptor beta chain sequence together with its context. Its antigen remains unknown. The data derive from a study of T cell responses to AZD1222 COVID-19 vaccine. Some clones are missing from TCRdb's copy, which holds only in-frame ones; the method was immunoSEQ multiplex PCR. The sample contains about 150,000 clones, around 90% of which appear only once. CDR3 size: 16 residues. V lost 3 bases and J lost 0; bases outside the gene matches: 8. Germline CDR1 is SNHLY and CDR2 is FYNNEI. General observations from the study: Clonal diversity was possibly underestimated, and the donors were mostly white British, with more females. Baseline seropositivity characterized only six AZD1222 recipients.

This sample comprised peripheral blood, obtained on day 0 of AZD1222 vaccination. This clonotype originated in an adult in good health. The gene calls are TRBV2 and TRBJ2-7; 7 bases fit TRBD1. CDR3 residues: CASSDVGDSPSYEQYF. Here the CDR3 DNA reads TGTGCCAGCAGTGATGTGGGGGACAGTCCCTCCTACGAGCAGTACTTC.